Presented here are 32 T cell receptor beta chains from one specimen sequenced in a study of T cells in tuberculosis. Clones were sequenced by immunoSEQ multiplex PCR, and TCRdb holds only the in-frame ones, with some missing. This table has about 49,000 clones, more than 90% appearing once. Time point meaning: new active TB diagnosis, blood taken before or within 7 days of starting treatment. The sequencing here drew on PBMCs, taken at tuberculosis diagnosis. All receptors derive from an adult with tuberculosis.

This chain links TRBV10-1 with TRBJ2-7, with 8 bases that match TRBD2. V trimming: 4 bases; J trimming: 1 base; junction bases outside the gene matches: 3. The CDR3 has 14 amino acids. CDR1 WNHNN and CDR2 SYGVQD come from the germline V gene (reference sequence). DNA of the CDR3: TGCGCCAGCAGTGCGTCGGGAGGGTCCTACGAGCAGTACTTC. It translates to CASSASGGSYEQYF.

This chain links TRBV9 with TRBJ2-2; D is uncertain. CDR1 and CDR2 (germline): SGDLS, YYNGEE. The CDR3 length is 14 residues. Trimming removed 4 bases from V and 1 base from J, with 8 bases in between. CDR3 nucleotide sequence: TGTGCCAGCAGCCCCTACTTGAACACCGGGGAGCTGTTTTTT. Protein product: CASSPYLNTGELFF.

V gene TRBV6-1 combines with J gene TRBJ1-5, with D unresolved. The germline CDR1 and CDR2 sequences are MNHNS and SASEGT. V lost 8 bases, J lost 4 bases, and 6 bases lay in between. The CDR3 runs to 11 residues. The CDR3: CASGSNQPQHF. The CDR3 region has the DNA TGTGCCAGCGGCAGTAATCAGCCCCAGCATTTT.

This clone occurred once. The V call is TRBV30, the J call TRBJ1-2; the D gene is possibly TRBD1 (5 bases). The CDR3 contains 13 residues. CDR1 and CDR2 (germline): GTSNPN, SVGIG (reference sequence). Trimming took off 2 bases at V and 4 bases at J, with 11 bases between the two ends. CDR3 loop: CAWSPGGLYGYTF. The CDR3 region has the DNA TGTGCCTGGAGTCCGGGGGGACTCTATGGCTACACCTTC.

The chain has TRBV6-6 and TRBJ1-2; 7 bases are shared with TRBD1. CDR3 size: 15 residues. The germline CDR1 and CDR2 sequences are MNHNY and SVGAGI (reference sequence). The V and J ends lost 5 bases and 0 bases, in that order; junction bases with no gene match: 6. The CDR3 coding sequence is TGTGCCAGCAGTCAGACGACAGGGTCTAACTATGGCTACACCTTC. Amino acids: CASSQTTGSNYGYTF.

This clone was observed a handful of times. This chain links TRBV29-1 with TRBJ1-1; D is unclear. From germline, CDR1 is SQVTM and CDR2 ANQGSEA. The CDR3 length is 13 residues. V was shortened by 6 bases and J by 3 bases, with 14 bases between the two germline ends. As DNA, the CDR3 is TGCAGCGTCGAGACCTTGGAGGACACTGAAGCTTTCTTT. It codes for CSVETLEDTEAFF.

The CDR3 sequence is CASSLYWPGEAFF. CDR3 nucleotide sequence: TGTGCCAGCAGTTTATATTGGCCAGGCGAAGCTTTCTTT. The chain has TRBV28 and TRBJ1-1; D unclear. Trimming stripped 1 base from V and 8 bases from J, with 11 bases between. The CDR3 runs 13 residues. In germline, CDR1 is MDHEN, CDR2 SYDVKM.

This chain joins TRBV12-5 and TRBJ2-5, with 9 bases lining up with TRBD2. V was pared by 0 bases and J by 5 bases, with 7 bases of the junction left unmatched. CDR1 is LGHNT and CDR2 is FRNRAP in the germline V gene. The CDR3 has 16 amino acids. In nucleotides, the CDR3 is TGTGCTAGTGGTTTGGTACTTAGCGGGAGTCCGGAGACCCAGTACTTC. This codes for CASGLVLSGSPETQYF.

This chain links TRBV19 with TRBJ2-1; D remains unclear. V was pared by 1 base and J by 1 base, with 11 bases between. Germline assignment: CDR1 LNHDA and CDR2 SQIVND (reference sequence). This CDR3 is 16 amino acids long. The CDR3 is CASSIGRAGSYNEQFF. The CDR3 nucleotides are TGTGCCAGTAGTATAGGCAGAGCAGGATCCTACAATGAGCAGTTCTTC.

The chain employs TRBV28 and TRBJ2-3; D gene ambiguous. CDR1 MDHEN and CDR2 SYDVKM come from the germline V gene. V lost 4 bases, J lost 0 bases, and 5 bases lay in between. The CDR3 has 13 amino acids. In nucleotides, the CDR3 is TGTGCCAGCAGTTCCACTAGCACAGATACGCAGTATTTT. Protein sequence: CASSSTSTDTQYF.

The V call is TRBV6-5, the J call TRBJ2-2, with 8 nucleotides matching TRBD2. Trimming at V came to 7 bases and at J to 4 bases, leaving 8 bases not matched to a gene. CDR1 and CDR2 (germline): MNHEY, SVGAGI. The CDR3 runs to 15 residues. CDR3 sequence (DNA): TGTGCCAGCACGCCCAGCGGGAGTGGCACCGGGGAGCTGTTTTTT. It translates to CASTPSGSGTGELFF.

This clone occurred once. V usage is TRBV5-1 and J usage is TRBJ2-1; D is perhaps TRBD1 (5 bases). There are 14 residues in the CDR3. CDR1 is SGHRS and CDR2 is YFSETQ in the germline V gene. Trimming removed 7 bases from V and 6 bases from J, with 17 bases in between. CDR3 sequence (DNA): TGCGCCAGCCACCAAGGGGTCCAGGGCAATGAGCAGTTCTTC. Amino acids: CASHQGVQGNEQFF.

The J gene is TRBJ2-1, the V gene TRBV11-3; 7 bases match TRBD2. The CDR3 is made up of 14 amino acids. CDR1 and CDR2 from the germline V gene are SGHNT and YENEEA. Trimming took 5 bases from V and 5 from J; bases not matched to a gene: 6. CDR3 nucleotide sequence: TGTGCCAGCAGCCGTAGCGGGTCCGACAATGAGCAGTTCTTC. This sequence encodes CASSRSGSDNEQFF. The full variable domain, rest sourced from reference TRBV11-3 and TRBJ2-1, is EAGVVQSPRYKIIEKKQPVAFWCNPISGHNTLYWYLQNLGQGPELLIRYENEEAVDDSQLPKDRFSAERLKGVDSTLKIQPAELGDSAVYLCASSRSGSDNEQFFGPGTRLTVL.

V gene TRBV30 combines with J gene TRBJ1-3; 10 bases map to TRBD1. Trimming removed 0 bases from V and 2 bases from J; junction bases left unmatched: 4. Per germline, CDR1 GTSNPN and CDR2 SVGIG (reference sequence). CDR3 length: 16 amino acids. CDR3 sequence: CAWSVWTGGTGNTIYF. The CDR3 DNA sequence: TGTGCCTGGAGTGTTTGGACAGGGGGGACTGGAAACACCATATATTTT.

The genes are TRBV5-4 and TRBJ2-5; 8 bases map to TRBD1. Germline loops: CDR1 SGHNT, CDR2 YYREEE (reference sequence). The junction had 5 bases not matched to a gene; V was cut back by 2 bases and J by 5 bases. The CDR3 sequence is 14 residues long. CDR3: CASSLTGGLETQYF. The DNA for the CDR3 is TGTGCCAGCAGCTTAACAGGGGGTCTTGAGACCCAGTACTTC.

The chain recombines TRBV5-4 with TRBJ2-2; D perhaps matches TRBD1 (6 bases). The ends were cut back, 3 bases at V and 1 base at J, with 10 bases in the middle. Germline V lookup: CDR1 SGHNT, CDR2 YYREEE (reference sequence). The CDR3 has 15 residues. CDR3 sequence (DNA): TGTGCCAGCAGCTCCCAGACAGGGAACACCGGGGAGCTGTTTTTT. Translated: CASSSQTGNTGELFF.

The chain joins TRBV9 to TRBJ1-4; TRBD1 aligns across 9 bases. The germline V gene has CDR1 SGDLS and CDR2 YYNGEE. V shed 4 bases and J 7 bases; nucleotides not matched to a gene: 8. This CDR3 spans 15 amino acids. The CDR3 loop is CASSISGQGSEKLFF. CDR3 coding DNA: TGTGCCAGCAGCATCTCCGGACAGGGGAGTGAAAAACTGTTTTTT.

The chain joins TRBV15 to TRBJ1-2; no clear D. V was clipped by 3 bases and J by 4 bases, with 15 bases between them. Germline V gene lookup returns CDR1 LNHNV and CDR2 YYDKDF (reference sequence). The length of the CDR3 is 15 residues. CDR3 sequence (DNA): TGTGCCACCAGCAGCCACATAACACGAACCTATGGCTACACCTTC. Protein sequence: CATSSHITRTYGYTF.

This clone was observed once. V is TRBV7-9 and J is TRBJ1-1, with D unresolved. Between the trimmed V and J ends, which lost 7 bases and 1 base, there was a span of 19 bases. This CDR3 region has 16 residues. Germline V gene lookup returns CDR1 SEHNR and CDR2 FQNEAQ (reference sequence). The CDR3 here is CASTSWMGLGNTEAFF. The CDR3 nucleotides are TGTGCCAGCACCTCTTGGATGGGCCTCGGGAACACTGAAGCTTTCTTT.

The V and J genes are TRBV7-6 and TRBJ1-3, with TRBD1 identical over 7 bases. Trimming removed 5 bases from V and 5 bases from J; junction bases left unmatched: 9. CDR1 is SGHVS and CDR2 is FNYEAQ in the germline V gene. The length of the CDR3 is 15 residues. CDR3 DNA: TGTGCCAGCAGCCAGGACAGGACCCTTCGAAACACCATATATTTT. This sequence encodes CASSQDRTLRNTIYF. Based on the CDR3 plus reference TRBV7-6 and TRBJ1-3, the full variable domain is GAGVSQSPRYKVTKRGQDVALRCDPISGHVSLYWYRQALGQGPEFLTYFNYEAQQDKSGLPNDRFSAERPEGSISTLTIQRTEQRDSAMYRCASSQDRTLRNTIYFGEGSWLTVV.

This clone was recorded once. V is TRBV28 and J is TRBJ1-5, with D possibly being TRBD1 (6 bases). The germline CDR1 and CDR2 sequences are MDHEN and SYDVKM. CDR3 size: 14 residues. Trimming took 6 bases from V and 7 from J, leaving 16 bases between them. Here the CDR3 reads CASSSTGLHQPQHF. In DNA form, the CDR3 reads TGTGCCAGCAGCTCGACAGGCCTCCACCAGCCCCAGCATTTT.

The V and J genes are TRBV28 and TRBJ2-7, with TRBD1 matching over 8 bases. The germline V gene has CDR1 MDHEN and CDR2 SYDVKM. The junction had 7 bases not matched to a gene; V was cut back by 2 bases and J by 7 bases. The CDR3 consists of 14 residues. For the CDR3, the DNA is TGTGCCAGCAGTTTAATCCAGGGGGCGCGAGAGCAGTACTTC. Its protein is CASSLIQGAREQYF.

V gene TRBV30 combines with J gene TRBJ1-2; perhaps TRBD1 as D (5 bases). CDR3 length equals 13 residues. Germline V gene lookup returns CDR1 GTSNPN and CDR2 SVGIG (reference sequence). V lost 0 bases to trimming and J lost 3 bases, with 8 bases between them. CDR3 in amino acids: CAWSVRDDYGYTF. The CDR3 DNA follows: TGTGCCTGGAGTGTGCGGGACGACTATGGCTACACCTTC.

This clone was seen a single time. The chain has TRBV11-2 and TRBJ2-2, with 9 positions matching TRBD2. J gave up 4 bases and V 3 bases, and 3 bases lay outside the gene matches. Per germline, CDR1 SGHAT and CDR2 FQNNGV. This CDR3 region has 15 residues. This CDR3 reads CASSFSGRATGELFF. The DNA of the CDR3 is TGTGCCAGCAGCTTTAGCGGGAGAGCCACCGGGGAGCTGTTTTTT. Looking up the rest from reference TRBV11-2 and TRBJ2-2 gives the full variable domain: EAGVAQSPRYKIIEKRQSVAFWCNPISGHATLYWYQQILGQGPKLLIQFQNNGVVDDSQLPKDRFSAERLKGVDSTLKIQPAKLEDSAVYLCASSFSGRATGELFFGEGSRLTVL.

The chain uses TRBV10-3 and TRBJ2-1, with a tentative D call TRBD1 (8 bases). Germline lookup yields CDR1 ENHRY and CDR2 SYGVKD. V lost 6 bases, J lost 5 bases, and 17 bases lay in between. This CDR3 comprises 15 residues. In DNA, the CDR3 is TGTGCCATCAGCCTACAGGGGGGGTGGCACAATGAGCAGTTCTTC. Translating gives CAISLQGGWHNEQFF.

CDR3 protein: CAWDRGRWDTEAFF. In DNA, the CDR3 is TGTGCCTGGGACAGGGGGCGATGGGACACTGAAGCTTTCTTT. V is TRBV30 and J is TRBJ1-1; 10 positions match TRBD1. This CDR3 comprises 14 residues. V was clipped by 5 bases and J by 3 bases; unmatched bases: 6. CDR1 is GTSNPN and CDR2 is SVGIG in the germline V gene (reference sequence).

The chain joins TRBV5-1 to TRBJ2-1, with D possibly matching TRBD2 (6 bases). Germline V gene sequence: CDR1 SGHRS, CDR2 YFSETQ. The V end lost 1 base, the J end lost 6 bases, and 11 bases lay between the germline ends. This CDR3 spans 14 amino acids. CDR3 in DNA: TGCGCCAGCAGCTTGTCTCTAGCGCCCAATGAGCAGTTCTTC. Translating gives CASSLSLAPNEQFF.

On this clone: The sample carries other DNA sequences with the same CDR3. The chain is built from TRBV19 and TRBJ2-7; 10 nucleotides agree with TRBD1. J gave up 2 bases and V 5 bases, and 3 bases lay outside the gene matches. CDR1 is LNHDA and CDR2 is SQIVND in the germline V gene (reference sequence). The CDR3 totals 14 residues. This CDR3 is CASSAGTGAYEQYF. The DNA of the CDR3 is TGTGCCAGTAGTGCCGGGACAGGGGCCTACGAGCAGTACTTC.

This chain connects TRBV19 to TRBJ1-2; 9 nucleotides align to TRBD1. CDR3 length: 16 residues. V shed 3 bases, J shed 0 bases, and the junction held 5 bases outside the gene matches. The germline V gene encodes CDR1 LNHDA and CDR2 SQIVND (reference sequence). The CDR3 DNA sequence: TGTGCCAGTAGTATTGGGACAGGGCTTGCTAACTATGGCTACACCTTC. Protein product: CASSIGTGLANYGYTF.

V usage is TRBV19 and J usage is TRBJ1-1; 8 bases map to TRBD1. Germline CDR1 is LNHDA and CDR2 is SQIVND (reference sequence). The CDR3 is 16 residues long. V gave up 3 bases and J gave up 0 bases; unmatched junction bases: 6. CDR3 loop: CASSMARGLLNTEAFF. Written as DNA, the CDR3 is TGTGCCAGTAGTATGGCCAGGGGGCTTTTGAACACTGAAGCTTTCTTT.

V gene TRBV5-6 combines with J gene TRBJ2-2; weak D call: TRBD1 (6 bases). Looked up from germline, CDR1 is SGHDT and CDR2 is YYEEEE. The V end lost 4 bases, the J end lost 0 bases, and 13 bases lay between the germline ends. The length of the CDR3 is 16 residues. This CDR3 is CASSETGQTNTGELFF. For the CDR3, the DNA is TGTGCCAGCAGCGAAACCGGACAGACGAACACCGGGGAGCTGTTTTTT. Supplemented by reference TRBV5-6 and TRBJ2-2, the full variable domain reads DAGVTQSPTHLIKTRGQQVTLRCSPKSGHDTVSWYQQALGQGPQFIFQYYEEEERQRGNFPDRFSGHQFPNYSSELNVNALLLGDSALYLCASSETGQTNTGELFFGEGSRLTVL.

The rearrangement links TRBV5-1 to TRBJ1-4, with 7 bases fitting TRBD1. Germline V gene lookup returns CDR1 SGHRS and CDR2 YFSETQ. The trim removed 5 bases at V and 7 bases at J, leaving 14 bases unmatched. The CDR3 contains 16 residues. CDR3 bases: TGCGCCAGCAGGCACTCCGAGGGGGCCTGGGGTGAAAAACTGTTTTTT. Residues: CASRHSEGAWGEKLFF. The complete variable domain, with remaining parts taken from reference TRBV5-1 and TRBJ1-4, reads KAGVTQTPRYLIKTRGQQVTLSCSPISGHRSVSWYQQTPGQGLQFLFEYFSETQRNKGNFPGRFSGRQFSNSRSEMNVSTLELGDSALYLCASRHSEGAWGEKLFFGSGTQLSVL.